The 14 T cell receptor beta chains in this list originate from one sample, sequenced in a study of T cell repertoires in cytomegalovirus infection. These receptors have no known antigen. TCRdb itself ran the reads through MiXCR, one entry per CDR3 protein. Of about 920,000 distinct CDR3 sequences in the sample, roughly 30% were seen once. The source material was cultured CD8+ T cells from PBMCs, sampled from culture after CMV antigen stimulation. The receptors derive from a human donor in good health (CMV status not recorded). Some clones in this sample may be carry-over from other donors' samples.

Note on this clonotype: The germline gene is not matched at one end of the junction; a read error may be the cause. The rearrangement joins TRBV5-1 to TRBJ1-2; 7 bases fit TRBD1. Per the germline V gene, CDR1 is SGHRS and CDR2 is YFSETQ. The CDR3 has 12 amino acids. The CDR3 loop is CASSRNRGGYTF. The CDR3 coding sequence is TGCGCCAGTAGCCGCAACAGGGGAGGCTACACCTTT. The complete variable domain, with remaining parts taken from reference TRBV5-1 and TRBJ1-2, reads KAGVTQTPRYLIKTRGQQVTLSCSPISGHRSVSWYQQTPGQGLQFLFEYFSETQRNKGNFPGRFSGRQFSNSRSEMNVSTLELGDSALYLCASSRNRGGYTFGSGTRLTVV.

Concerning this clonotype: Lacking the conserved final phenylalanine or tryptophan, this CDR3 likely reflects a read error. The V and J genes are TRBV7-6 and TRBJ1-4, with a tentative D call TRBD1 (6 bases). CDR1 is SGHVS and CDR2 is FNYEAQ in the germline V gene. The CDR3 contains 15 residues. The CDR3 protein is CVSSTGIATNEKLFS. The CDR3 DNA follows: TGTGTCAGCAGCACAGGGATCGCAACTAATGAAAAACTGTTTTCT.

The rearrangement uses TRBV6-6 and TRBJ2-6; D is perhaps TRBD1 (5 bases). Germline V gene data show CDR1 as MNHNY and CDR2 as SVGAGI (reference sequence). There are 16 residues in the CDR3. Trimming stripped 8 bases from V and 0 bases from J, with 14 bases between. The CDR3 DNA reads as TGTGCCAGCCGAGACAGACTGAGCTCTGGGGCCAACGTCCTGACTTTC. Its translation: CASRDRLSSGANVLTF.

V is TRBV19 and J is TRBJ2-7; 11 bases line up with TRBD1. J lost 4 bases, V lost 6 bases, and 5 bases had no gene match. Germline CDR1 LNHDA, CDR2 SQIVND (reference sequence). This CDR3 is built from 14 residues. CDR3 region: CASRAGTGGYEQYF. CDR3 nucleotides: TGTGCCAGTAGGGCCGGGACAGGGGGATACGAGCAGTACTTC.

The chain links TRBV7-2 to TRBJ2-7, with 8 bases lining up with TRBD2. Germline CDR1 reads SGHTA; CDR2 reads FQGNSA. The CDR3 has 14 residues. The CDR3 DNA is TGTGCCAACAGCTTAGCGGGCGGGGGGTACGAGCAGTACGTC. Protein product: CANSLAGGGYEQYV.

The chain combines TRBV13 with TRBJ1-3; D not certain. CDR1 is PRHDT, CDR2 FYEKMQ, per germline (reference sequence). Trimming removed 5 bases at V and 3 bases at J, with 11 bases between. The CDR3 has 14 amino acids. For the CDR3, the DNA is TGTGCCAGCAGCGAAGCCCGCTTTGGAAACACCATATATTTT. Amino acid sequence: CASSEARFGNTIYF.

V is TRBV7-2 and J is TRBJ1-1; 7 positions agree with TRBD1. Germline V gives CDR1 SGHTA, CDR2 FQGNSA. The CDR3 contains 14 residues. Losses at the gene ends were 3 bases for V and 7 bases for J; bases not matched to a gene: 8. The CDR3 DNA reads TGTGCCAGCAGCTTTTGGGACAGTGGCGGTGAAGCTTTCTTT. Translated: CASSFWDSGGEAFF.

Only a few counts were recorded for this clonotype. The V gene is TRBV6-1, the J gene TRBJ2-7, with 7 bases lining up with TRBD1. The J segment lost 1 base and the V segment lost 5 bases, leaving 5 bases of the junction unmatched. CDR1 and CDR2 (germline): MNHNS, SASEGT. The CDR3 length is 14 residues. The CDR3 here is CASSTRGNSYEQYF. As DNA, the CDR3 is TGTGCCAGCAGTACCAGGGGGAATTCCTACGAGCAGTACTTC.

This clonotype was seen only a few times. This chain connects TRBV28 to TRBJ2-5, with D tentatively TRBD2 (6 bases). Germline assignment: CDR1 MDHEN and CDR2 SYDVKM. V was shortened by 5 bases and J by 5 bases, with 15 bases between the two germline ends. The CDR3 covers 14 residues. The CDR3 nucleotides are TGTGCCAGCAGTACGACGCGGGAAGGGGAGACCCAGTACTTC. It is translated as CASSTTREGETQYF.

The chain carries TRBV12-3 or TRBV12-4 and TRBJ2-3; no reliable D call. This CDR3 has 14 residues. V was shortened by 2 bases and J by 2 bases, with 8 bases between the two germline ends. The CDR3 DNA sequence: TGTGCCAGCAGTTTAATTTGGACCACAGATACGCAGTATTTT. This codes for CASSLIWTTDTQYF.

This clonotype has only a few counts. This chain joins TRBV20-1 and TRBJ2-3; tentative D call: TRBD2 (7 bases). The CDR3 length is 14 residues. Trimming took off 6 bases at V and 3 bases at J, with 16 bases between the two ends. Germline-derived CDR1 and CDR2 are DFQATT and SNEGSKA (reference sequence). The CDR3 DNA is TGCAGTGCGCCGCCCGGGGGGCGTACAGATACGCAGTATTTT. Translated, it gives CSAPPGGRTDTQYF.

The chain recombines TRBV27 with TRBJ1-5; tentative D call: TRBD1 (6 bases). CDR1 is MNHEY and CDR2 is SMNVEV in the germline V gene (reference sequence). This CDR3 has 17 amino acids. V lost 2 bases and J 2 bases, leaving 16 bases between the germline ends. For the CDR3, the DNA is TGTGCCAGCAGTTTAAGAGTGGGCAGGGGCGGCAATCAGCCCCAGCATTTT. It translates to CASSLRVGRGGNQPQHF.

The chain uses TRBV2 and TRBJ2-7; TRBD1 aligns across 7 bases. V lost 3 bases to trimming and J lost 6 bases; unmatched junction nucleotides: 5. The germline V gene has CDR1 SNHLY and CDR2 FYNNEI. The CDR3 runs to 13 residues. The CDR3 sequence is CASSDYRGSEQYV. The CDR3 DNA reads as TGTGCCAGCAGTGACTACAGGGGAAGCGAGCAGTACGTC.

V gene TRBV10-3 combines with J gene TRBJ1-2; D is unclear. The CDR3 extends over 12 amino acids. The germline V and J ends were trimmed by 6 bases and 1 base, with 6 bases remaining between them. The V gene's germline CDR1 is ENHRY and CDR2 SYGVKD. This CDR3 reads CAIRRDNYGYTF. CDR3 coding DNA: TGTGCCATCAGAAGAGATAACTATGGCTACACCTTC.